The clone carrying this T cell receptor beta chain has only a few counts. Its antigen is currently unknown. Trimming left V 7 bases short and J 2 bases short, with 7 bases between. CDR1 and CDR2 from the germline V gene are KGHDR and SFDVKD. The CDR3 consists of 12 residues. The data were obtained in a study of T-cell memory formation after mild COVID-19. Overall study findings and caveats: Clones shrinking from day 15 to 85 showed even CD4/CD8 mixes; later expanders tilted CD4+. Largely, contracting CD4+ clones fell within CM and EM, and contracting CD8+ clones within EMRA. Some clones that responded were present in memory (sampled pre-infection), which suggests cross-reactive memory joined.

TCRalpha and TCRbeta libraries used 5'RACE with constant-segment primers and UMIs. TCRdb redid the calling of the 5' RACE reads with MiXCR, one entry per CDR3 protein. The table shows roughly 400,000 distinct CDR3 sequences, with 20% to 30% occurring only once. The clonotype originates from an adult woman who had mild COVID-19 (a few samples of this study predate the infection). Cell type and time point are not known. Sequencing was done on a sample of PBMCs or a T cell subset sorted from them (not recorded which). The rearrangement links TRBV24-1 to TRBJ1-1; no clear D gene. The CDR3 nucleotides read TGTGCCACCAGGGAGGGAAACACTGAAGCTTTCTTT. This translates into CATREGNTEAFF.